Shown below are 8 T cell receptor beta chains from a single sample sequenced in a study of spatial heterogeneity in lung cancer. Study findings and constraints: It was found that expanded intratumoral alpha and beta TCR counts tracked tumor mutation counts.

TCRdb re-analysed the 5' RACE reads in MiXCR, keeping a single row per CDR3 protein. Found here are 25,000 to 30,000 distinct CDR3 sequences, roughly 6.9% of them singletons; the top ten hold around 25%. As to time point: sample taken at primary tumor resection. The antigens these receptors bind are not known. This specimen consisted of lung tumor tissue, obtained at surgery. The source is a male donor with early-stage non-small cell lung cancer.

This clonotype counts as medium-sized. V usage is TRBV29-1 and J usage is TRBJ1-1, with D possibly TRBD1 on 5 matching bases. Trimming left V 3 bases short and J 4 bases short, with 9 bases between. This CDR3 is 12 amino acids long. The germline V gene encodes CDR1 SQVTM and CDR2 ANQGSEA. CDR3 DNA sequence: TGCAGCGTTGATGCGGGGGGCACTGAAGCTTTCTTT. Encoded protein: CSVDAGGTEAFF. Full variable domain (outside the CDR3, taken from reference TRBV29-1 and TRBJ1-1): SAVISQKPSRDICQRGTSLTIQCQVDSQVTMMFWYRQQPGQSLTLIATANQGSEATYESGFVIDKFPISRPNLTFSTLTVSNMSPEDSSIYLCSVDAGGTEAFFGQGTRLTVV.

This clonotype was seen more than once but under ten times. This chain uses TRBV7-9 with TRBJ2-6; either TRBD1 or TRBD2 may fit D (5 bases each). This CDR3 is built from 15 residues. V dropped 6 bases and J dropped 0 bases, with 9 bases sitting between them. Germline V lookup: CDR1 SEHNR, CDR2 FQNEAQ (reference sequence). CDR3 sequence (DNA): TGTGCCAGCAGGGGACGGAACTCTGGGGCCAACGTCCTGACTTTC. The encoded protein is CASRGRNSGANVLTF.

The chain recombines TRBV10-2 with TRBJ2-3; 11 bases map to TRBD1. The CDR3 runs to 20 residues. Germline trimming cut 6 bases from V and 4 bases from J; bases unmatched to any gene: 21. The germline CDR1 and CDR2 sequences are WSHSY and SAAADI. CDR3 in amino acids: CASRLRTGGVQSLAADTQYF. DNA for the CDR3: TGCGCCAGCAGACTCCGGACAGGGGGCGTCCAATCGTTAGCGGCAGATACGCAGTATTTT.

This clonotype was detected ten times or more. The chain uses TRBV20-1 and TRBJ2-7; D might be TRBD1 (5 bases). Germline-derived CDR1 and CDR2 are DFQATT and SNEGSKA (reference sequence). With 7 bases removed from V and 4 bases from J, the gap between germline ends came to 14 bases. The CDR3 runs 12 residues. As DNA, the CDR3 is TGCAGTGGGATCCAGGGCGGTTACGAGCAGTACTTC. This translates into CSGIQGGYEQYF.

V is TRBV12-3 or TRBV12-4 and J is TRBJ1-1, with D unresolved. Trimming pared 6 bases from V and 2 bases from J, leaving 13 bases between. This CDR3 contains 14 residues. CDR3 DNA sequence: TGTGCCAGCAGCATTGACGCTTCAAACACTGAAGCTTTCTTT. Residues: CASSIDASNTEAFF.

This clonotype was found many times. The rearrangement joins TRBV5-5 to TRBJ2-1; 8 bases align to TRBD1. Trimming took 4 bases from V and 14 from J; bases not matched to a gene: 11. The CDR3 has 13 amino acids. Per the germline V gene, CDR1 is SGHKS and CDR2 is YYEKEE (reference sequence). In nucleotides, the CDR3 is TGTGCCAGCAGCCCCCGGGACAGGATTGGGGAGTTCTTC. This encodes CASSPRDRIGEFF.

This clonotype has a handful of counts. The CDR3, as DNA: TGTGCCAGCCTCAGGACAGGGGCGAATGAGCAGTTCTTC. Translating it yields CASLRTGANEQFF. V is TRBV28 and J is TRBJ2-1; 9 nucleotides agree with TRBD1. Germline CDR1 and CDR2: MDHEN and SYDVKM. The ends lost 8 bases at V and 7 bases at J; junction bases unmatched: 6. The CDR3 is 13 amino acids.

This clonotype was seen ten or more times. This chain links TRBV5-5 with TRBJ2-5; unclear D gene. The V gene lost 2 bases and the J gene lost 1 base, with 15 bases spanning the gap. This CDR3 contains 16 residues. The germline V gene has CDR1 SGHKS and CDR2 YYEKEE (reference sequence). The CDR3, as DNA: TGTGCCAGCAGCTTAGGGCTCGGACCCACCCAAGAGACCCAGTACTTC. It is translated as CASSLGLGPTQETQYF.